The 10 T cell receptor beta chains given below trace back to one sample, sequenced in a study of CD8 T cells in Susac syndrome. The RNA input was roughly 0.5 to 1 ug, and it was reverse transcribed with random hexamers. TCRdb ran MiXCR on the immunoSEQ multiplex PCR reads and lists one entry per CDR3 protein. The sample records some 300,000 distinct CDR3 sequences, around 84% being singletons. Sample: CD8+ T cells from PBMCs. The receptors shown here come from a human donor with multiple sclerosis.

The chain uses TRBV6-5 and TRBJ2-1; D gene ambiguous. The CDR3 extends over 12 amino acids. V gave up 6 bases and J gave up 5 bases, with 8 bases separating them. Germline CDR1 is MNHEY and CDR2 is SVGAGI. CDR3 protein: CASSYANNEQFF. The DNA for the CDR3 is TGTGCCAGCAGCTACGCAAACAATGAGCAGTTCTTC.

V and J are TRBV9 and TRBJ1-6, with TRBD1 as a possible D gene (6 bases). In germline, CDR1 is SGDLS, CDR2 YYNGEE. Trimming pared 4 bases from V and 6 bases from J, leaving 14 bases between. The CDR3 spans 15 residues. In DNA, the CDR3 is TGTGCCAGCAGCCCAGGGACAAGCACTAATTCACCCCTCCACTTT. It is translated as CASSPGTSTNSPLHF.

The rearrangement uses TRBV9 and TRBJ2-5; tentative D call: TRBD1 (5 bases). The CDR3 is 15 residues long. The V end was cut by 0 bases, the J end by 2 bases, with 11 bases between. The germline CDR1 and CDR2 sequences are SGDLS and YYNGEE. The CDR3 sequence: CASSVDQGRQETQYF. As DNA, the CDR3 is TGTGCCAGCAGCGTAGATCAGGGTCGGCAAGAGACCCAGTACTTC.

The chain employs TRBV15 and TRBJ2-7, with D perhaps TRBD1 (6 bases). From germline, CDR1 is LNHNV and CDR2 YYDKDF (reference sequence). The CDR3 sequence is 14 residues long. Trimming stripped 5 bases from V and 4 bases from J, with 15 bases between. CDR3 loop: CATSASTGSYEQYF. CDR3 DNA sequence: TGTGCCACCAGCGCTTCGACAGGTAGTTACGAGCAGTACTTC.

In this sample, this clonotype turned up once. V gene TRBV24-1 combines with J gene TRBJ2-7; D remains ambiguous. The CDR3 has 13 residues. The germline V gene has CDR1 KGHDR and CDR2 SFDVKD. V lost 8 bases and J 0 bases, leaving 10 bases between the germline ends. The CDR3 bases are TGTGCCACCAACGATCGGAGCTCCTACGAGCAGTACTTC. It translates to CATNDRSSYEQYF.

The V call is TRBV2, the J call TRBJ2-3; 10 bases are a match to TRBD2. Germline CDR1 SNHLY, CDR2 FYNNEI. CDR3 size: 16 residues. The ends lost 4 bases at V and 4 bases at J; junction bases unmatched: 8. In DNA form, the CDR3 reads TGTGCCAGCAGTGCCGCGGCTAGCGGGAGAGCAGATACGCAGTATTTT. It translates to CASSAAASGRADTQYF.

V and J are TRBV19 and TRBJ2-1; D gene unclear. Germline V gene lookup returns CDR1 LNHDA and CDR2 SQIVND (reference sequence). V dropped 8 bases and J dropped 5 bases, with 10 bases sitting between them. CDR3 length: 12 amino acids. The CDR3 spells CASGARDNEQFF. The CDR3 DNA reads TGTGCCAGTGGCGCAAGGGACAATGAGCAGTTCTTC.

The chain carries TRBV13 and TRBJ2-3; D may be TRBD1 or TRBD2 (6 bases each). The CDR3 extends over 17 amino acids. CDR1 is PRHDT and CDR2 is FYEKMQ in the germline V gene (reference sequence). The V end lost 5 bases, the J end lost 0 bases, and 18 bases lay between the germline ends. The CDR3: CASSPRGRGDSTDTQYF. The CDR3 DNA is TGTGCCAGCAGCCCCAGGGGACGCGGGGATAGCACAGATACGCAGTATTTT.

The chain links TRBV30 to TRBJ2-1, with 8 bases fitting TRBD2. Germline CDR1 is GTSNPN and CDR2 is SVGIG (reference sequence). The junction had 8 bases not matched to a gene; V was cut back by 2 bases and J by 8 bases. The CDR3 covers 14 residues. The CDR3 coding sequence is TGTGCCTGGAGTACCCCTAGCGGGTGGGATGAGCAGTTCTTC. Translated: CAWSTPSGWDEQFF. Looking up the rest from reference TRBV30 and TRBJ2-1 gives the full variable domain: SQTIHQWPATLVQPVGSPLSLECTVEGTSNPNLYWYRQAAGRGLQLLFYSVGIGQISSEVPQNLSASRPQDRQFILSSKKLLLSDSGFYLCAWSTPSGWDEQFFGPGTRLTVL.

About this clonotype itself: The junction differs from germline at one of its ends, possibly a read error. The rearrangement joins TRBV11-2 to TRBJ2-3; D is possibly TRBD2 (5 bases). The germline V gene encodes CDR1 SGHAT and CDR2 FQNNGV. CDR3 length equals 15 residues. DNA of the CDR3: TGTGCCAGCAGCTTAGCTCCCGCTAGCAAAGATACGCAGTATTTT. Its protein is CASSLAPASKDTQYF. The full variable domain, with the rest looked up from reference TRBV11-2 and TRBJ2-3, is EAGVAQSPRYKIIEKRQSVAFWCNPISGHATLYWYQQILGQGPKLLIQFQNNGVVDDSQLPKDRFSAERLKGVDSTLKIQPAKLEDSAVYLCASSLAPASKDTQYFGPGTRLTVL.